In its sample, the clone carrying this T cell receptor beta chain was seen many times. The TCR beta CDR3 regions underwent amplification from RNA transcripts. First-round RT-PCR employed HTBI primers, with a second-round multiplex PCR after it. From the multiplex PCR reads, TCRdb called clonotypes with MiXCR, one entry per CDR3 protein. The repertoire consists of 340,000 or so distinct CDR3 sequences, with roughly 16% occurring once and the leading ten covering around an eighth. The data are from a study of Graves' ophthalmopathy and Graves' hyperthyroidism. V was shortened by 5 bases and J by 5 bases, with 12 bases between the two germline ends. CDR3 length equals 12 residues. CDR1 and CDR2 (germline): DFQATT, SNEGSKA (reference sequence).

The receptor's source is an adult man with Graves' ophthalmopathy. The chain links TRBV20-1 to TRBJ1-2; no firm D call. What was sequenced was peripheral blood. CDR3 DNA sequence: TGCAGTGCTTCCGGACGGCTTTATGGCTACACCTTC. Its protein product is CSASGRLYGYTF.